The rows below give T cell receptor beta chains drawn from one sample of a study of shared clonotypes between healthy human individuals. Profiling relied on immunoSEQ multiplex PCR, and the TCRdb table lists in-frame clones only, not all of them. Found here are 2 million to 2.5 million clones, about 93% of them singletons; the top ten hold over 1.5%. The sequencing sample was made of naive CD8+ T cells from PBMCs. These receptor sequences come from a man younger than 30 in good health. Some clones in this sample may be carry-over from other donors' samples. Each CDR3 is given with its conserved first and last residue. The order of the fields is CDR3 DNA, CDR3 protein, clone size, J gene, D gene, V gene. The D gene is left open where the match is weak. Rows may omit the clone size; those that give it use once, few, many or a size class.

CDR3nt: TGTGCCAGCAGTCCCGGGAGTCCCAATGAGCAGTTCTTC
CDR3aa: CASSPGSPNEQFF
abundance: -
j_gene: TRBJ2-1
d_gene: -
v_gene: TRBV28

CDR3nt: TGTGCCAGCTCATTCGGACGAGGCAATGAGCAGTTCTTC
CDR3aa: CASSFGRGNEQFF
abundance: -
j_gene: TRBJ2-1
d_gene: -
v_gene: TRBV18

CDR3nt: TGTGCCAGCACCCCGGGGGGGACGACTGAAGCTTTCTTT
CDR3aa: CASTPGGTTEAFF
abundance: few
j_gene: TRBJ1-1
d_gene: -
v_gene: TRBV5-6

CDR3nt: TGTGCCAGCAGCTTGGCCGTCTATGGCTACACCTTC
CDR3aa: CASSLAVYGYTF
abundance: -
j_gene: TRBJ1-2
d_gene: -
v_gene: TRBV5-6

CDR3nt: TGTGCCTGGAGTAGCCTAGTTGGCAATGAGCAGTTCTTC
CDR3aa: CAWSSLVGNEQFF
abundance: -
j_gene: TRBJ2-1
d_gene: -
v_gene: TRBV30

CDR3nt: TGTGCCATCAGGGGGGACGGGTGGGAGCAGTTCTTC
CDR3aa: CAIRGDGWEQFF
abundance: -
j_gene: TRBJ2-1
d_gene: -
v_gene: TRBV10-3

CDR3nt: TGTGCCAGCAGCTTAGGGTTGCAGAACTCCTACAATGAGCAGTTCTTC
CDR3aa: CASSLGLQNSYNEQFF
abundance: -
j_gene: TRBJ2-1
d_gene: -
v_gene: TRBV11-2

CDR3nt: TGTGCCAGCAGCGTAGTACAGGTCCCCTCTGGGGCCAACGTCCTGACTTTC
CDR3aa: CASSVVQVPSGANVLTF
abundance: once
j_gene: TRBJ2-6
d_gene: -
v_gene: TRBV9

CDR3nt: TGTGCCAGCAGTAACGGACAGGACTACGAGCAGTACTTC
CDR3aa: CASSNGQDYEQYF
abundance: -
j_gene: TRBJ2-7
d_gene: TRBD1
v_gene: TRBV28

CDR3nt: TGCGCCAGCAGCGCCTCACTAGCGGGAGAAGTTTCCTACAATGAGCAGTTCTTC
CDR3aa: CASSASLAGEVSYNEQFF
abundance: -
j_gene: TRBJ2-1
d_gene: TRBD2
v_gene: TRBV5-1

CDR3nt: TGCGCCAGCAGCTTGGATTATCTCCCGGGCGAGCAGTACTTC
CDR3aa: CASSLDYLPGEQYF
abundance: -
j_gene: TRBJ2-7
d_gene: -
v_gene: TRBV5-1

CDR3nt: TGTGCCAGCAGCCCCGGACTCTCCAGCACAGATACGCAGTATTTT
CDR3aa: CASSPGLSSTDTQYF
abundance: once
j_gene: TRBJ2-3
d_gene: -
v_gene: TRBV6-6

CDR3nt: TGTGCCAGCCGCTTCAGCGGGGGCTACACCTTC
CDR3aa: CASRFSGGYTF
abundance: -
j_gene: TRBJ1-2
d_gene: -
v_gene: TRBV27

CDR3nt: TGTGCCAGCAGCATGGGGGGCGGGAACACCGGGGAGCTGTTTTTT
CDR3aa: CASSMGGGNTGELFF
abundance: -
j_gene: TRBJ2-2
d_gene: -
v_gene: TRBV5-5

CDR3nt: TGTGCCAGCAGTGATTCCGCGTACGAGCAGTACTTC
CDR3aa: CASSDSAYEQYF
abundance: once
j_gene: TRBJ2-7
d_gene: -
v_gene: TRBV2

CDR3nt: TGTGCCAGTAGTGATTCCCTAGGGGCCAATGAGCAGTTCTTC
CDR3aa: CASSDSLGANEQFF
abundance: -
j_gene: TRBJ2-1
d_gene: -
v_gene: TRBV19

CDR3nt: TGTGCCAGCAGTTTAATTGGGCAGGAGGGTGGCTACACCTTC
CDR3aa: CASSLIGQEGGYTF
abundance: -
j_gene: TRBJ1-2
d_gene: -
v_gene: TRBV6-5

CDR3nt: TGTGCCAGCGCGTTAATGGGGAACACTGAAGCTTTCTTT
CDR3aa: CASALMGNTEAFF
abundance: -
j_gene: TRBJ1-1
d_gene: -
v_gene: TRBV27

CDR3nt: TGTGCCAGCAGCTCGGAGTCTACAGGCCTCTACACCTTC
CDR3aa: CASSSESTGLYTF
abundance: -
j_gene: TRBJ1-2
d_gene: -
v_gene: TRBV7-9

CDR3nt: TGTGCCAGTAGTATAAGGGGTTACTACAATGAGCAGTTCTTC
CDR3aa: CASSIRGYYNEQFF
abundance: -
j_gene: TRBJ2-1
d_gene: -
v_gene: TRBV19

CDR3nt: TGTGCCATCCTGCCTTGGGCCCAAGAAGACTCTGTGGCTGGCTACACCTTC
CDR3aa: CAILPWAQEDSVAGYTF
abundance: -
j_gene: TRBJ1-2
d_gene: -
v_gene: TRBV28

CDR3nt: TGTGCTACAGCGTTTGCGGGAACTTACTCTGGGGCCAACGTCCTGACTTTC
CDR3aa: CATAFAGTYSGANVLTF
abundance: -
j_gene: TRBJ2-6
d_gene: -
v_gene: TRBV28

CDR3nt: TGCAGCGTTCCGGGACTAGCGGGAGCTACCTACGAGCAGTACTTC
CDR3aa: CSVPGLAGATYEQYF
abundance: -
j_gene: TRBJ2-7
d_gene: TRBD2
v_gene: TRBV29-1

CDR3nt: TGTGCCAGCAGGTCAAGGCCTCTCGAGAACTATGGCTACACCTTC
CDR3aa: CASRSRPLENYGYTF
abundance: -
j_gene: TRBJ1-2
d_gene: -
v_gene: TRBV7-3

CDR3nt: TGTGCCAGCAGCTTATCCCCGGGAGAGAACACCGGGGAGCTGTTTTTT
CDR3aa: CASSLSPGENTGELFF
abundance: -
j_gene: TRBJ2-2
d_gene: -
v_gene: TRBV11-2

CDR3nt: TGTGCCAGCAGCAGGGGGGGTGGCTCCTACGAGCAGTACTTC
CDR3aa: CASSRGGGSYEQYF
abundance: -
j_gene: TRBJ2-7
d_gene: -
v_gene: TRBV9

CDR3nt: TGTGCCAGCAGCCCCGGACAGGGGGTAGGCAATGAGCAGTTCTTC
CDR3aa: CASSPGQGVGNEQFF
abundance: -
j_gene: TRBJ2-1
d_gene: TRBD1
v_gene: TRBV5-6

CDR3nt: TGTGCCAGCAGTTACTCGACCGGCCCCGGGGAGCTGTTTTTT
CDR3aa: CASSYSTGPGELFF
abundance: -
j_gene: TRBJ2-2
d_gene: -
v_gene: TRBV6-5

CDR3nt: TGCGCCAGCAGTCGACTAGCGACCAACAATGAGCAGTTCTTC
CDR3aa: CASSRLATNNEQFF
abundance: once
j_gene: TRBJ2-1
d_gene: TRBD2
v_gene: TRBV5-1

CDR3nt: TGTGCCAGCAGCACCCGGACAGGAAAGGATGAAAAACTGTTTTTT
CDR3aa: CASSTRTGKDEKLFF
abundance: -
j_gene: TRBJ1-4
d_gene: TRBD1
v_gene: TRBV9

CDR3nt: TGTGCCAGCAGCCAGTCGGGGACGCCTGCAACTAATGAAAAACTGTTTTTT
CDR3aa: CASSQSGTPATNEKLFF
abundance: -
j_gene: TRBJ1-4
d_gene: -
v_gene: TRBV4-2

CDR3nt: TGTGCCAGTAGGATGACAGGCTACACTGAAGCTTTCTTT
CDR3aa: CASRMTGYTEAFF
abundance: once
j_gene: TRBJ1-1
d_gene: -
v_gene: TRBV19

CDR3nt: TGTGCCAGCACCTGGCCGGGGACGGGAAACACTGAAGCTTTCTTT
CDR3aa: CASTWPGTGNTEAFF
abundance: -
j_gene: TRBJ1-1
d_gene: -
v_gene: TRBV28

CDR3nt: TGTGCCAGCAGTACAGGGACAGGCTACGAGCAGTACTTC
CDR3aa: CASSTGTGYEQYF
abundance: -
j_gene: TRBJ2-7
d_gene: TRBD1
v_gene: TRBV7-8

CDR3nt: TGTGCCAGCAGTTCAGATCAGCCCCAGCATTTT
CDR3aa: CASSSDQPQHF
abundance: -
j_gene: TRBJ1-5
d_gene: -
v_gene: TRBV28

CDR3nt: TGTGCCAGCAGCTCCCGGACAGGGACTAACTATGGCTACACCTTC
CDR3aa: CASSSRTGTNYGYTF
abundance: -
j_gene: TRBJ1-2
d_gene: TRBD1
v_gene: TRBV7-9

CDR3nt: TGTGCCATCAGTGTGGACAGCTCCTACGAGCAGTACTTC
CDR3aa: CAISVDSSYEQYF
abundance: -
j_gene: TRBJ2-7
d_gene: -
v_gene: TRBV10-3

CDR3nt: TGTGCCAGCAGCTTAAGGGTTACGGACACCGGGGAGCTGTTTTTT
CDR3aa: CASSLRVTDTGELFF
abundance: -
j_gene: TRBJ2-2
d_gene: -
v_gene: TRBV7-9

CDR3nt: TGTGCCAGCAGCCCCGGCAGGGGAAGCTTTGAGCAGTTCTTC
CDR3aa: CASSPGRGSFEQFF
abundance: -
j_gene: TRBJ2-1
d_gene: -
v_gene: TRBV6-4

CDR3nt: TGTGCCAGCAGTCCCGAGGGGGCCCTCACCTACGAGCAGTACTTC
CDR3aa: CASSPEGALTYEQYF
abundance: -
j_gene: TRBJ2-7
d_gene: TRBD1
v_gene: TRBV27

CDR3nt: TGTGCCAGCAGAGAAGGGACTAGCGTCGACTACGAGCAGTACTTC
CDR3aa: CASREGTSVDYEQYF
abundance: -
j_gene: TRBJ2-7
d_gene: TRBD2
v_gene: TRBV2

CDR3nt: TGTGCCAGTAGTATAGATCGGGCAGGCGGTCAGCCCCAGCATTTT
CDR3aa: CASSIDRAGGQPQHF
abundance: -
j_gene: TRBJ1-5
d_gene: -
v_gene: TRBV19

CDR3nt: TGTGCCAGCAGAGTGGCGGAGAACACCGGGGAGCTGTTTTTT
CDR3aa: CASRVAENTGELFF
abundance: -
j_gene: TRBJ2-2
d_gene: -
v_gene: TRBV6-5

CDR3nt: TGTGCCAGCAGCCCGGGGACAGGGGGTTTTGAGACCCAGTACTTC
CDR3aa: CASSPGTGGFETQYF
abundance: -
j_gene: TRBJ2-5
d_gene: TRBD1
v_gene: TRBV7-9

CDR3nt: TGTGCCAGCAGTCCCCGGCGGGGCGGTGTAGGTTTTTATCTCTACGAGCAGTACTTC
CDR3aa: CASSPRRGGVGFYLYEQYF
abundance: -
j_gene: TRBJ2-7
d_gene: -
v_gene: TRBV28

CDR3nt: TGTGCCAGCACCTGGGGGACAGGGCCCAATCAGCCCCAGCATTTT
CDR3aa: CASTWGTGPNQPQHF
abundance: -
j_gene: TRBJ1-5
d_gene: TRBD1
v_gene: TRBV28

CDR3nt: TGTGCCAGCAGTGAACTAGCGGGAGGGACCTACGAGCAGTACTTC
CDR3aa: CASSELAGGTYEQYF
abundance: -
j_gene: TRBJ2-7
d_gene: TRBD2
v_gene: TRBV5-4

CDR3nt: TGTGCCAGTAGTAGGGGGGGATCGGGATTGAACACTGAAGCTTTCTTT
CDR3aa: CASSRGGSGLNTEAFF
abundance: -
j_gene: TRBJ1-1
d_gene: -
v_gene: TRBV19

CDR3nt: TGTGCCAGCAGCACCCGACGGGGTTCGCAAGAGACCCAGTACTTC
CDR3aa: CASSTRRGSQETQYF
abundance: -
j_gene: TRBJ2-5
d_gene: -
v_gene: TRBV7-8

CDR3nt: TGTGCCAGCAGAGCCGGGACTGCGAACACCGGGGAGCTGTTTTTT
CDR3aa: CASRAGTANTGELFF
abundance: -
j_gene: TRBJ2-2
d_gene: -
v_gene: TRBV9

CDR3nt: TGCAGCGTTGTCTTGGGGGGCGAGCAGTACTTC
CDR3aa: CSVVLGGEQYF
abundance: -
j_gene: TRBJ2-7
d_gene: -
v_gene: TRBV29-1

CDR3nt: TGTGCCCCAACACTAAGTGAAGCTTTCTTT
CDR3aa: CAPTLSEAFF
abundance: few
j_gene: TRBJ1-1
d_gene: -
v_gene: TRBV7-9

CDR3nt: TGTGCCAGCAGCACCATAGCGGGAAGCTCCTACAATGAGCAGTTCTTC
CDR3aa: CASSTIAGSSYNEQFF
abundance: -
j_gene: TRBJ2-1
d_gene: TRBD2
v_gene: TRBV11-3

CDR3nt: TGCGCCAGCATGGTTCAGGGGGTGGGGTCCTACGAGCAGTACTTC
CDR3aa: CASMVQGVGSYEQYF
abundance: -
j_gene: TRBJ2-7
d_gene: TRBD1
v_gene: TRBV10-2

CDR3nt: TGTGCTAGTGGTTTGTCACTAGCGGGAGTCTACAATGAGCAGTTCTTC
CDR3aa: CASGLSLAGVYNEQFF
abundance: -
j_gene: TRBJ2-1
d_gene: TRBD2
v_gene: TRBV12-5

CDR3nt: TGTGCCTGGAGTGGTTGGGAATACGAGCAGTACTTC
CDR3aa: CAWSGWEYEQYF
abundance: -
j_gene: TRBJ2-7
d_gene: -
v_gene: TRBV30

CDR3nt: TGTGCCAGCAGCAGCAGGGCCGCCAATCAGCCCCAGCATTTT
CDR3aa: CASSSRAANQPQHF
abundance: -
j_gene: TRBJ1-5
d_gene: -
v_gene: TRBV5-8

CDR3nt: TGTGCCTGGAGCCCCCTTGCCTCGCGCTCCTACAATGAGCAGTTCTTC
CDR3aa: CAWSPLASRSYNEQFF
abundance: -
j_gene: TRBJ2-1
d_gene: -
v_gene: TRBV30

CDR3nt: TGTGCCAGCACTCTGATGGGACAGCGCAATCAGCCCCAGCATTTT
CDR3aa: CASTLMGQRNQPQHF
abundance: few
j_gene: TRBJ1-5
d_gene: TRBD1
v_gene: TRBV28

CDR3nt: TGCGCCAGCAGCCAGTCCTACCTGAATCAGCCCCAGCATTTT
CDR3aa: CASSQSYLNQPQHF
abundance: -
j_gene: TRBJ1-5
d_gene: -
v_gene: TRBV4-1